This TCR beta chain was observed in a study of blood T cell repertoires in COVID-19 (dated by TCRdb to between 2020 and 2021). At the level of the whole study: The collaborator samples originated in the United States, Italy and Spain and spanned the acute and convalescent phases of COVID-19. The prospective study material was composed of cDNA or gDNA derived from T cells, B-cell-depleted T cells, or PBMCs. Deeply sampled blood TCRbeta repertoires from subjects exposed to, actively infected with, or recovered from COVID-19 were included in the dataset. The repertoires were released in a freely available public database meant as a resource for research on the immune response to SARS-CoV-2. The samples were drawn from the first 160 participants of the ongoing ImmuneRACE study and from 950 to 1,500 subjects provided by 6 global collaborators. The sample metadata nearly always contained a de-identified subject ID, COVID-19 status, age in years and sex. Where available, HLA class I and class II types were obtained from metadata supplied by the sample provider rather than from assay-based typing. What the work shows at the level of the full study, not this receptor alone: The amount of clinical and demographic metadata varied by source and participant and was provided uncurated.

The immunoSEQ Assay, a bias-controlled multiplex PCR, was used to amplify TCRbeta CDR3 regions from genomic DNA. The study's processing was this. Nucleated cell counts per sample were estimated from amplification of reference gene primers within the assay. To quantify the absolute abundance of each unique TCRbeta CDR3 rearrangement, sequence reads were collapsed and filtered. Productive Simpson clonality was computed per sample as the square root of Simpson's diversity index over productive rearrangements. The source is immuneACCESS, and TCRdb retained only in-frame sequences with V and J called. Part of the clones is not carried over; for the studies checked, unresolved V genes explain less than half of this, and the remainder is unexplained. V and J calls and clone size are copied from that table; D and trimming were computed from the DNA. The sample table lists about 170,000 clones, around 84% of them with a count of one. The ten largest clonotypes hold about 14% of the sample.

At one collaborating source in Seattle, patients were enrolled during active infection and were followed longitudinally through the course of disease. Collaborating institutions collected whole blood in K2EDTA tubes following their own protocols. For TCRbeta analysis, collaborators shipped samples in one of three forms: frozen whole blood, isolated PBMCs, or DNA extracted from either of those sample types. This clone has more than one count but fewer than ten. Its recognized antigen is unknown. No base qualities exist here, and no much larger clone lies one base off it. Specimen: peripheral blood. The sequence came from a woman between 70 and 85 years old with COVID-19, enrolled during active disease.

The nucleotides are TGTGCCAGCAGACCGGGACAGGGAAATGAAAAACTGTTTTTT. Its protein is CASRPGQGNEKLFF. The V and J genes are TRBV6-5 and TRBJ1-4, with 9 bases aligning to TRBD1. For this chain, trimming is 6 bases at the V end and 5 bases at the J end, and the number of junction bases without a gene match is 4. Via the germline V gene, CDR1 is MNHEY and CDR2 SVGAGI. CDR3 length: 14 amino acids, cysteine to phenylalanine. Only the CDR3 part of the read is kept: 42 bases, read in frame from the first base.